This T cell receptor beta chain comes out of a study of shared clonotypes between healthy human individuals (TCRdb year 2020). Background for the entire study: The cohort comprised two women and a few men aged 18 to 49 years. To estimate repertoire size and how much clonotypes are shared between individuals, the study performed deep sequencing of blood TCR repertoires from a handful of healthy adults. Leukapheresis yielded between about 0.9 and 9 billion PBMCs per donor. For each donor, CD4 naive and CD4 memory were each given three plates, CD8 naive was given two plates, and CD8 memory was given one plate. Different laboratories and diverse techniques were used to prepare libraries and sequence TCR repertoires, to increase sequencing depth and limit assay-specific biases. Study-level results and caveats: Because the study included a small number of donors, the genetic and exposure-history diversity represented was limited. Across a few donors, about 5% of naive CD4, 3% to 4% of naive CD8, 2.3% of memory CD4, and 0.4% to 0.45% of memory CD8 clonotypes were shared. Only blood was sampled, and tissue TCR repertoires likely differ from those in blood. Pairwise subsampling led to the expectation that sequencing depth would affect the degree of clonotype sharing among donors. Naive subsets generally had larger estimated clonotype richness than memory subsets did. Even with the large sequencing depth, rarefaction of the sorted-subset datasets indicated that sequencing was incomplete. Higher generation probabilities were observed for clonotypes shared by all four sorted-subset donors than for non-shared clonotypes.

Using the deep immunoSEQ assay, TCR CDR3 regions were amplified from genomic DNA by multiplex PCR. For each cell subset, the extracted genomic DNA was distributed evenly across all wells of several immunoSEQ 96-well plates, and each plate served as one replicate. For sorted subsets, each replicate PCR was loaded with 150 to 250 ng genomic DNA, equivalent to about 30,000 T cell genomes. Purified libraries were quantified with a Qubit 3.0 fluorometer, sized on a Bioanalyzer 2100, and re-quantified with the KAPA Library Quantification kit. Every immunoSEQ 96-well plate was sequenced on a dedicated single-read 150-cycle Illumina NextSeq 550 flow cell. On the authors' methods: Because the immunoSEQ output included only junctional sequences and no quality scores, the filtering could not be the same as the filtering used for full-length reads. To assign V/J genes and CDR3, sequences were annotated using PyIR, a Python wrapper for IgBLAST v1.9, with IMGT germline references. Reads with weak V/J assignments (E-value above 1e-6), missing CDR3, stop codons, out-of-frame junctions, or ambiguous translated residues were removed. V3J clonotypes were defined as sequences sharing the same inferred V gene, J gene, and CDR3 amino acid sequence. Percentage overlap between repertoires was calculated by dividing the number of shared unique clonotypes by the size of the smaller repertoire. Three approaches were used to assess repertoire richness: RTK rarefaction, the Chao1 estimator, and Recon v2.1 estimates of unobserved clonotypes. For all TCRbeta clonotypes obtained by the gDNA method from a few donors, generation probabilities were computed with OLGA. The immuneACCESS repertoire file appears here via TCRdb, limited to in-frame rearrangements. These files lack a portion of the clones; in checked studies, under half of the deficit traces to unresolved V genes, and the cause of the others is not known. From that table come the V and J calls and clone size; the DNA was used to work out D and trimming. A total of about 2.3 million clones appear in this sample, 85% to 95% of them only once. The ten most abundant clones make up 0.39% of the sample.

For this clone: No cognate antigen has been identified for it. The record has no base qualities; no much larger clone is one base away.

Healthy HIV-negative adults with no recently reported acute infections or vaccinations were included as donors. Every donor was a Caucasian adult residing in Nashville, Tennessee, USA. CD4+ T cells were enriched by magnetic negative selection; naive cells were then positively selected on CD45RA, and the negative fraction formed the memory subset. Blood was collected by leukapheresis, and PBMCs were isolated by Ficoll-Histopaque density gradient centrifugation and then cryopreserved in liquid nitrogen vapor phase. Analytical flow cytometry was used to check the purity and quantity of each magnetically sorted T cell population. Genomic DNA was isolated from every sorted fraction and measured by UV absorbance on a Nanodrop 2000c. The sequenced sample was naive CD4+ T cells from PBMCs. Read against the paper, the sample's cell subset or site label means: CD45RA+ positively selected. This receptor was taken from a man aged 18 to 29 in good health. Some clones in this sample may be carry-over from other donors' samples.

The CDR3 region has the sequence CASSYTQGAGDTQYF. The base sequence is TGTGCCAGCAGTTACACTCAGGGGGCTGGAGATACGCAGTATTTT. The V gene is TRBV6-5 and the J gene is TRBJ2-3, with 8 junctional bases fitting TRBD1. The germline V gene supplies CDR1 MNHEY and CDR2 SVGAGI. The CDR3, cysteine through phenylalanine, is 15 amino acids long. Only the CDR3 portion is preserved as DNA: 45 bases, with reading frame beginning at the first base. V trim: 2 bases; J trim: 5 bases; unmatched bases: 6.